This T cell receptor (beta chain) was sequenced for a study of technical replicates of blood from a few donors. Trimming pared 7 bases from V and 3 bases from J, leaving 6 bases between. The length of the CDR3 is 11 residues. Germline V CDR1 and CDR2: MRHNA, SNTAGT. Data came from immunoSEQ multiplex PCR; TCRdb stores just in-frame clones and leaves some out. The sample carries tens of thousands of clones, 94% recorded once. The TCR was taken from a human donor in good health. This chain connects TRBV6-4 to TRBJ2-5; D gene ambiguous. Material for sequencing was T cells isolated from PBMCs. DNA of the CDR3: TGTGCCAGCATTCCGGAAGAGACCCAGTACTTC. Protein sequence: CASIPEETQYF.